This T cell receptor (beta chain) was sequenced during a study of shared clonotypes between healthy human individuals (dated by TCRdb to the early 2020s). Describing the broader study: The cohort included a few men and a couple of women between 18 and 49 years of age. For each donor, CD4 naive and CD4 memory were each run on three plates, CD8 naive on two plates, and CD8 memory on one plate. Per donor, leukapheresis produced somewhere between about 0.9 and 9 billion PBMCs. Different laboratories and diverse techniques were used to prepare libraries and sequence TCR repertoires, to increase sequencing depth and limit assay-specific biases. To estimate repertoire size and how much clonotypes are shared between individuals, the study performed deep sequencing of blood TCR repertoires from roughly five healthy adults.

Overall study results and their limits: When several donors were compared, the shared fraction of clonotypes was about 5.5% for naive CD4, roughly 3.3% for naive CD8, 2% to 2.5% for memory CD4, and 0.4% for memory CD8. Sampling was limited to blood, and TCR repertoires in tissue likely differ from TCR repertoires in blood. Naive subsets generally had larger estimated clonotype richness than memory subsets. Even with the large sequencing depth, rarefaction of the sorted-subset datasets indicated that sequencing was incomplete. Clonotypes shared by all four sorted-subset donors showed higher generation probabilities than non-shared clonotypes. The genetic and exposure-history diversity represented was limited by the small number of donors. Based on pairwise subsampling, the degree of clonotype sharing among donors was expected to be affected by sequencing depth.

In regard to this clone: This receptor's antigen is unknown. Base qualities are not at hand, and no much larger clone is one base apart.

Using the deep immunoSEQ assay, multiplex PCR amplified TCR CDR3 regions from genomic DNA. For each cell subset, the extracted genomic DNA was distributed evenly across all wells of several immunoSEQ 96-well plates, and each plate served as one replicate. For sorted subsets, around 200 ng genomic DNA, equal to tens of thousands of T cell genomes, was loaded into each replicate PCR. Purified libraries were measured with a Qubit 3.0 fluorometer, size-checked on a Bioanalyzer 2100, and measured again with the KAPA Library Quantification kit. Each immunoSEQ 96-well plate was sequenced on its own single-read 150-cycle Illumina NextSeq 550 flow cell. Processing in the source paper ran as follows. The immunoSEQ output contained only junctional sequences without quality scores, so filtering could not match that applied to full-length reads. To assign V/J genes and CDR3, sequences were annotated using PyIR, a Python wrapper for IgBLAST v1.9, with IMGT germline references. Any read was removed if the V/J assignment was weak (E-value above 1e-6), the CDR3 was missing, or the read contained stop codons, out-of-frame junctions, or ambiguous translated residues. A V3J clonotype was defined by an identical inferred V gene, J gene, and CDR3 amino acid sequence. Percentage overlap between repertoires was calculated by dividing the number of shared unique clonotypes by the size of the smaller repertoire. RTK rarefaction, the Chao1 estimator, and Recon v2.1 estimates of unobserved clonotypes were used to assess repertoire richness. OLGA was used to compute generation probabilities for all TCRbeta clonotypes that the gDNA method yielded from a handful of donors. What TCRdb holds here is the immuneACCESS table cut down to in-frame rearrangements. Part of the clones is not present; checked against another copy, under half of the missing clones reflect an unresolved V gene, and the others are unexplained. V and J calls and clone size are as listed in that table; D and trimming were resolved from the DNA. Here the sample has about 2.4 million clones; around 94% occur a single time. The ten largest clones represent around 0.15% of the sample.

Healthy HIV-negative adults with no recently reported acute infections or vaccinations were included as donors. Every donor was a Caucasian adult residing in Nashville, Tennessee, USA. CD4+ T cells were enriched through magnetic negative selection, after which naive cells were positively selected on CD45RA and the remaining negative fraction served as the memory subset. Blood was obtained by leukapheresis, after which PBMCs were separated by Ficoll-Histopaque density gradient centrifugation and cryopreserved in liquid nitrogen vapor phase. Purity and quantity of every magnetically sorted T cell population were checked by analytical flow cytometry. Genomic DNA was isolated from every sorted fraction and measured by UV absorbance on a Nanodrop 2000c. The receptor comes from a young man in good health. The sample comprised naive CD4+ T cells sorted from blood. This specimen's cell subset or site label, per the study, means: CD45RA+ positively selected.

Here is the DNA: TGCGCCAGCAGCTCGGAGGTCCTCCGGGGGAATGAAAAACTGTTTTTT. It encodes CASSSEVLRGNEKLFF. Recombination joined TRBV5-1 with TRBJ1-4; the D segment could be TRBD1, given 5 matching bases. The CDR3, cysteine through phenylalanine, is 16 amino acids long. The retained sequence is limited to the CDR3, 48 bases, with the frame set at the first base. Taken from the germline V gene, the CDR1 and CDR2 loops are SGHRS and YFSETQ. Trimming costs V 3 bases and J 5 bases, and their ends lie 17 bases apart.